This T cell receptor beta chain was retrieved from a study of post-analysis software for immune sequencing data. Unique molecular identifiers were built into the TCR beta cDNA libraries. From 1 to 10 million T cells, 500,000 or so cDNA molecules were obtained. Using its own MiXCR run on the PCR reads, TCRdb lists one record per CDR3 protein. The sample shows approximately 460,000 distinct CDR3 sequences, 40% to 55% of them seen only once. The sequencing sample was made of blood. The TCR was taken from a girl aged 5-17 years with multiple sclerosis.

CDR3 coding DNA: TGTGCCAGCTCACCACGGGCAGTTACAGATACGCAGTATTTT. Translation gives CASSPRAVTDTQYF. The V call is TRBV18, the J call TRBJ2-3; D call uncertain. CDR1 and CDR2 from the germline V gene are KGHSH and LQKENI. V was pared by 1 base and J by 3 bases, with 8 bases between. The CDR3 is 14 amino acids.